Sequencing of this T cell receptor (beta chain) was carried out in a study of blood T cell repertoires in COVID-19. The overall study: The analysed material was cDNA or gDNA that came from T cells, B-cell-depleted T cells, or PBMCs.

CDR1 and CDR2 from the germline V gene are GTSNPN and SVGIG (reference sequence). This CDR3 spans 13 amino acids. V shed 5 bases and J shed 9 bases, with 19 bases lying between them. Clones were read by immunoSEQ multiplex PCR, and TCRdb kept only the in-frame ones, dropping some. The sample holds 200,000 to 300,000 clones, 86% seen once. The source material was peripheral blood. The V call is TRBV30, the J call TRBJ1-2; the D gene is possibly TRBD1 (6 bases). The source is a man aged 40-55 years who had recovered from COVID-19. CDR3 nucleotide sequence: TGTGCCTGGTCAGAGAGACAGGCTGGTCGCTACACCTTC. Residues: CAWSERQAGRYTF.